This T cell receptor beta chain derives from a study of blood T cell repertoires in COVID-19. The repertoire was sequenced with immunoSEQ multiplex PCR; TCRdb's copy has only in-frame clones and lacks some. In the table there are approximately 74,000 clones, nearly 90% of which are singletons. CDR3 size: 14 residues. Trimming removed 3 bases from V and 1 base from J, with 9 bases in between. Germline V CDR1 and CDR2: LNHDA, SQIVND (reference sequence). The J gene is TRBJ1-2, the V gene TRBV19; no clear D gene. This sequence was found in an older man with acute or convalescent COVID-19. The sample consisted of peripheral blood. In nucleotides, the CDR3 is TGTGCCAGTAGTATGAGGGAATTTAACTATGGCTACACCTTC. This codes for CASSMREFNYGYTF.